Given below is one T cell receptor (beta chain) in context. Antigen unknown. Germline V CDR1 and CDR2: PRHDT, FYEKMQ (reference sequence). The V gene lost 2 bases and the J gene lost 13 bases, with 11 bases spanning the gap. The CDR3 contains 12 residues. The sample originates from a study of T cell repertoires in cytomegalovirus infection. The overall study: HLA-B-restricted CMV epitopes that are well studied were used alongside recently identified HLA-C-restricted ones. CMV infection plus the matching HLA type was flagged by public TCR beta signatures.

General study results and limits: Identification of carriers of CMV plus the relevant HLA was achieved through cumulative public TCR beta family frequency.

Using its own MiXCR run on the reads, TCRdb lists one record per CDR3 protein. This table has approximately 1,000,000 distinct CDR3 sequences, roughly 31% appearing once. The sample consisted of cultured CD8+ T cells from PBMCs, taken from culture after CMV antigen stimulation. The rearrangement uses TRBV13 and TRBJ1-4; D remains unclear. The TCR comes from a human donor in good health (CMV status not recorded). Some clones in this sample may be carry-over from other donors' samples. CDR3 nucleotide sequence: TGTGCCAGCAGCTTACTAGGGCCACCACTGTTTTTT. Translated, it gives CASSLLGPPLFF.